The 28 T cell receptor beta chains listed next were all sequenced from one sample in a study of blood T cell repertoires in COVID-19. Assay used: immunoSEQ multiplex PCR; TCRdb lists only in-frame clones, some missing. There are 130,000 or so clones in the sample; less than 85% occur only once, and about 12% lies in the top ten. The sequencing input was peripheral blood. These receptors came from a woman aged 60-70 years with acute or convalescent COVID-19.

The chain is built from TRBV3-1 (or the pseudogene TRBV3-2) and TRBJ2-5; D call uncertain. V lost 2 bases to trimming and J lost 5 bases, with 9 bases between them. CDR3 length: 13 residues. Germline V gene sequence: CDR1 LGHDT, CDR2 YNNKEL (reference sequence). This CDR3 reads CASSQSNRETQYF. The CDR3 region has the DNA TGTGCCAGCAGCCAATCTAATCGGGAGACCCAGTACTTC.

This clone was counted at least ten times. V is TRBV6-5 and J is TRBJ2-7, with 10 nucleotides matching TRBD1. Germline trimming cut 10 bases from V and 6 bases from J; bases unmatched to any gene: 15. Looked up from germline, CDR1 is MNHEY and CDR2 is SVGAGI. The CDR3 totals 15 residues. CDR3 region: CAIEGPGQGVSEQYF. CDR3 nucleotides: TGTGCCATCGAAGGCCCAGGACAGGGGGTAAGCGAGCAGTACTTC.

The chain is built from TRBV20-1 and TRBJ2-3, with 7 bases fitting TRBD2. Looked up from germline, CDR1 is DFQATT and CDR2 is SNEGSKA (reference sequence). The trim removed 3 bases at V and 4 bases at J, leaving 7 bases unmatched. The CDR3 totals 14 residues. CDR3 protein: CSASGRGRADTQYF. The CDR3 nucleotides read TGCAGTGCTAGTGGGCGGGGGAGGGCAGATACGCAGTATTTT.

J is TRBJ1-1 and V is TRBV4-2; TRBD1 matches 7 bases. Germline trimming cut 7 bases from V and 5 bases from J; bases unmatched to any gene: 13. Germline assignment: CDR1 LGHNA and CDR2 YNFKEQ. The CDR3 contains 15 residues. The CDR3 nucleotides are TGTGCCAGCACCCAGGAAGGGGGCACAATAACTGAAGCTTTCTTT. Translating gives CASTQEGGTITEAFF.

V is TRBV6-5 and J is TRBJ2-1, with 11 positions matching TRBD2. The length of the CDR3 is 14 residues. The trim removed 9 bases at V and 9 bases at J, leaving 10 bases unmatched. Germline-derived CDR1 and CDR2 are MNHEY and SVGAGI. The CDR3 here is CASPPGLAEAEQFF. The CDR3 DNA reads TGTGCCAGTCCCCCGGGACTAGCGGAGGCTGAGCAGTTCTTC.

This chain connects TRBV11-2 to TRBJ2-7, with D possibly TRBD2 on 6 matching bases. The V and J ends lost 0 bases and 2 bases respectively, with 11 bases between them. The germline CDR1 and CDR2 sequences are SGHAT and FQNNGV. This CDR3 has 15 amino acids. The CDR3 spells CASSLDPGLAYEQYF. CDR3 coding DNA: TGTGCCAGCAGCTTAGACCCGGGACTGGCCTACGAGCAGTACTTC.

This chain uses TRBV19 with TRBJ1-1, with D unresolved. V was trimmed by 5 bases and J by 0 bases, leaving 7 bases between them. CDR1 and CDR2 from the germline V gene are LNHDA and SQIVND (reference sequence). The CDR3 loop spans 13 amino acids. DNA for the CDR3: TGTGCCAGTAGTTTTTCCATGAACACTGAAGCTTTCTTT. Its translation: CASSFSMNTEAFF.

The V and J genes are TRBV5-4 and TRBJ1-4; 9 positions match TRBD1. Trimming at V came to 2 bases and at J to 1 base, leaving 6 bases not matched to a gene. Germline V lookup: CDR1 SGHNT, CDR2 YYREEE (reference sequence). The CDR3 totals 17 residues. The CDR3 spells CASSLRTGVITNEKLFF. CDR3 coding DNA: TGTGCCAGCAGCTTACGGACAGGGGTGATAACTAATGAAAAACTGTTTTTT. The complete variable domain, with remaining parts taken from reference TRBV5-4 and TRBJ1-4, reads ETGVTQSPTHLIKTRGQQVTLRCSSQSGHNTVSWYQQALGQGPQFIFQYYREEENGRGNFPPRFSGLQFPNYSSELNVNALELDDSALYLCASSLRTGVITNEKLFFGSGTQLSVL.

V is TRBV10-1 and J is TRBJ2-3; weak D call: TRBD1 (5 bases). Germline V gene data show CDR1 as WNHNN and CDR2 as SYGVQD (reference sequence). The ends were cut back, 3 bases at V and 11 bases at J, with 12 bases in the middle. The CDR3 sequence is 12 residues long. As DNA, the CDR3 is TGCGCCAGCAGTGATGAGGCGGACAAGCAGTATTTT. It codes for CASSDEADKQYF.

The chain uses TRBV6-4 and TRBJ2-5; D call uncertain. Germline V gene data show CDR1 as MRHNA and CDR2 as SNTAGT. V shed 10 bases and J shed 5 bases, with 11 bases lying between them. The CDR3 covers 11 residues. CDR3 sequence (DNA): TGTGCCACCCTTTCGCGGGAGACCCAGTACTTC. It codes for CATLSRETQYF.

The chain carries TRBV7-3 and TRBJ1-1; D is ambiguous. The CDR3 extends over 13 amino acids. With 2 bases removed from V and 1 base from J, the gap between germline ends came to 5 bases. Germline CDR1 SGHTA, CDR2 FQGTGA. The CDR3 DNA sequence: TGTGCCAGCAGCTTAGAGGAGAACACTGAAGCTTTCTTT. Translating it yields CASSLEENTEAFF.

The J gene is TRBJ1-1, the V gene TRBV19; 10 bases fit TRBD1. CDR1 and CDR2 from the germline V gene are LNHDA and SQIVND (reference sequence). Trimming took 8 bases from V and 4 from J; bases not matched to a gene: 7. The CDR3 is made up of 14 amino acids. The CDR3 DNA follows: TGTGCCAGTCGACAGGGGGCAAGCGTCACTGAAGCTTTCTTT. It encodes CASRQGASVTEAFF. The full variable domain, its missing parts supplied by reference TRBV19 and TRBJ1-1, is DGGITQSPKYLFRKEGQNVTLSCEQNLNHDAMYWYRQDPGQGLRLIYYSQIVNDFQKGDIAEGYSVSREKKESFPLTVTSAQKNPTAFYLCASRQGASVTEAFFGQGTRLTVV.

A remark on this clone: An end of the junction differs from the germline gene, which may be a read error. CDR3 DNA: TGTGCCAGCTCCCCACAATCTCAGGGTATCGGCAATCAGCCCCAGCATTTT. The encoded protein is CASSPQSQGIGNQPQHF. This chain connects TRBV18 to TRBJ1-5, with a possible D match to TRBD1 (5 bases). This CDR3 comprises 17 residues. The germline V gene has CDR1 KGHSH and CDR2 LQKENI.

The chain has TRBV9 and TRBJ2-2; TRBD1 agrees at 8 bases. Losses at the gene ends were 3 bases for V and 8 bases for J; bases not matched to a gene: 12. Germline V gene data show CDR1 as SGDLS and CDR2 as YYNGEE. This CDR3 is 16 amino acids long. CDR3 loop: CASSDETGASFGELFF. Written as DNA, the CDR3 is TGTGCCAGCAGCGACGAGACAGGGGCTTCTTTTGGGGAGCTGTTTTTT. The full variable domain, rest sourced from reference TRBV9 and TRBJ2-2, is DSGVTQTPKHLITATGQRVTLRCSPRSGDLSVYWYQQSLDQGLQFLIQYYNGEERAKGNILERFSAQQFPDLHSELNLSSLELGDSALYFCASSDETGASFGELFFGEGSRLTVL.

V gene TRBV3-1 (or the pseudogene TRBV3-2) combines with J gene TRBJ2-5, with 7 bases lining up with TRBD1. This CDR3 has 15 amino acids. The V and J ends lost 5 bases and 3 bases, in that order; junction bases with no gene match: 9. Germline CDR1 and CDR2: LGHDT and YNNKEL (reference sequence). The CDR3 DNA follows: TGTGCCAGCAGCTCATTCTACAGGGGTGAAGAGACCCAGTACTTC. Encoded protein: CASSSFYRGEETQYF.

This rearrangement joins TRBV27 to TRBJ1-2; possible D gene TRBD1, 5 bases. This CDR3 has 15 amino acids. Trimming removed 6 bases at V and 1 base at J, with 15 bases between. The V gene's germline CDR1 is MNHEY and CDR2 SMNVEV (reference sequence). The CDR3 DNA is TGTGCCAGCAGCCGAGCCAGGGTCGATAACTATGGCTACACCTTC. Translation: CASSRARVDNYGYTF.

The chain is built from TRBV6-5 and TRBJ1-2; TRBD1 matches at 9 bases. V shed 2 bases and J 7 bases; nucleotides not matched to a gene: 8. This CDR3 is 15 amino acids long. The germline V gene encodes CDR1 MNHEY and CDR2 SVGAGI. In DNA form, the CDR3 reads TGTGCCAGCAGTTACACGCCCGGACAGGGGTTTGGCTACACCTTC. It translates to CASSYTPGQGFGYTF.

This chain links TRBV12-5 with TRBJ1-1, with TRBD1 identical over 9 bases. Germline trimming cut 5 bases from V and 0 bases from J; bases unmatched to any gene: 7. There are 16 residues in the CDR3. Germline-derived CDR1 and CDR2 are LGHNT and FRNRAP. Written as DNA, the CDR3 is TGTGCTAGTGGTCGAGGACAGGGGCCGCTGAACACTGAAGCTTTCTTT. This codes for CASGRGQGPLNTEAFF. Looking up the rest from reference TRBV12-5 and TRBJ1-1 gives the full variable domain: DARVTQTPRHKVTEMGQEVTMRCQPILGHNTVFWYRQTMMQGLELLAYFRNRAPLDDSGMPKDRFSAEMPDATLATLKIQPSEPRDSAVYFCASGRGQGPLNTEAFFGQGTRLTVV.

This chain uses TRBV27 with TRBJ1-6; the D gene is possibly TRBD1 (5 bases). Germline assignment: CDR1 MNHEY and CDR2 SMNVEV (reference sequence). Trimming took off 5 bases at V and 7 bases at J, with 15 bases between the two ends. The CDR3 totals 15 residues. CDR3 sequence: CASSLYAGPNSPLHF. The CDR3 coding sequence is TGTGCCAGCAGTCTCTACGCGGGGCCGAATTCACCCCTCCACTTT.

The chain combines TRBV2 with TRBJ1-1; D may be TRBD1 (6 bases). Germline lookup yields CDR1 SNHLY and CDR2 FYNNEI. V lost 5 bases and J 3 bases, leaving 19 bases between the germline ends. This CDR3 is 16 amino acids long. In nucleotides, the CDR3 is TGTGCCAGCAGTAACCTCGGGACACGCCTCCACACTGAAGCTTTCTTT. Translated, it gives CASSNLGTRLHTEAFF. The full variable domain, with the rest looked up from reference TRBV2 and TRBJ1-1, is EPEVTQTPSHQVTQMGQEVILRCVPISNHLYFYWYRQILGQKVEFLVSFYNNEISEKSEIFDDQFSVERPDGSNFTLKIRSTKLEDSAMYFCASSNLGTRLHTEAFFGQGTRLTVV.

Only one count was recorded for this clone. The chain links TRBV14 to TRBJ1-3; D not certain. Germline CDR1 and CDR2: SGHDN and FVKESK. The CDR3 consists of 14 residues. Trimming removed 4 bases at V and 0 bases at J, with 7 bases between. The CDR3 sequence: CASSPQYSGNTIYF. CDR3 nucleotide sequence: TGTGCCAGCAGCCCCCAGTACTCTGGAAACACCATATATTTT. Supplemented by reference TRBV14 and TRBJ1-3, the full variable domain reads EAGVTQFPSHSVIEKGQTVTLRCDPISGHDNLYWYRRVMGKEIKFLLHFVKESKQDESGMPNNRFLAERTGGTYSTLKVQPAELEDSGVYFCASSPQYSGNTIYFGEGSWLTVV.

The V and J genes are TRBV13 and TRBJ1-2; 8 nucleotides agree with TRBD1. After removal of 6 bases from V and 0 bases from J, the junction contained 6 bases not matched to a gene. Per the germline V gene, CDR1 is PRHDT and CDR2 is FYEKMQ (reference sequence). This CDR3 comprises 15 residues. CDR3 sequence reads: CASSLGTGSNYGYTF. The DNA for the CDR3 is TGTGCCAGCAGTCTCGGGACAGGTTCTAACTATGGCTACACCTTC. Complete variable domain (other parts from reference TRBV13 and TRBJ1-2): AAGVIQSPRHLIKEKRETATLKCYPIPRHDTVYWYQQGPGQDPQFLISFYEKMQSDKGSIPDRFSAQQFSDYHSELNMSSLELGDSALYFCASSLGTGSNYGYTFGSGTRLTVV.

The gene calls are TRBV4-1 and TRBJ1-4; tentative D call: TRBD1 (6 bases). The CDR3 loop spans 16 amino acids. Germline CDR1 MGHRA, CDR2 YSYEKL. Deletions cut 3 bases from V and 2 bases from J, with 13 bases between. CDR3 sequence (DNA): TGCGCCAGCAGCCATCAGGGGTTCTCCACTAATGAAAAACTGTTTTTT. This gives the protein CASSHQGFSTNEKLFF.

For the CDR3, the DNA is TGTGCCAGCAGCTTTGGACAGGGGGGCAATGAGCAGTTCTTC. Translating it yields CASSFGQGGNEQFF. The chain employs TRBV9 and TRBJ2-1, with 10 positions matching TRBD1. V lost 4 bases, J lost 6 bases, and 4 bases stayed unmatched. CDR1 and CDR2 from the germline V gene are SGDLS and YYNGEE. The CDR3 extends over 14 amino acids.

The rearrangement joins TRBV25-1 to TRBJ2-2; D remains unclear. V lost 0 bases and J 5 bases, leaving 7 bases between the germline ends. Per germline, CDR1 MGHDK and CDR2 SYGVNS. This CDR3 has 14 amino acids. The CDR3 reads CASSEYIATGELFF. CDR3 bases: TGTGCCAGCAGTGAATATATCGCGACCGGGGAGCTGTTTTTT.

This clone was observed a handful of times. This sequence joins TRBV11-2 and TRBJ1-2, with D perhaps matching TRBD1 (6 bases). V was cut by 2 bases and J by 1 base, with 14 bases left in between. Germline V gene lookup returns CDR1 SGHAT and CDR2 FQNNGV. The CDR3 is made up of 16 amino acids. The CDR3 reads CASSLTTGLVNYGYTF. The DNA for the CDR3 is TGTGCCAGCAGCTTAACGACAGGTCTTGTTAACTATGGCTACACCTTC.

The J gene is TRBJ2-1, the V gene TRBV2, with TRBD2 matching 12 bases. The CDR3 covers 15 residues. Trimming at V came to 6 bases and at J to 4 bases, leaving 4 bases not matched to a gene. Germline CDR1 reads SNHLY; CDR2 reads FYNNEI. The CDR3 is CASRGLAGPYNEQFF. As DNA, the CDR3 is TGTGCCAGCAGGGGACTAGCGGGCCCATACAATGAGCAGTTCTTC.

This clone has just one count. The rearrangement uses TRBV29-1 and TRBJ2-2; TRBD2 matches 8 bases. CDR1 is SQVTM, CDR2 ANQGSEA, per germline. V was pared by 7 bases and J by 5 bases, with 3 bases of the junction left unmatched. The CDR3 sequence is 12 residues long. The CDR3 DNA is TGCAGCGCCCGGGGGGGGACCGGGGAGCTGTTTTTT. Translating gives CSARGGTGELFF.